The T cell receptor (beta chain) described here comes from a study of T-cell reconstitution after alpha-beta-depleted transplantation in children. Trimming took 2 bases from V and 5 from J, leaving 13 bases between them. CDR1 and CDR2 from the germline V gene are SGHTA and FQGNSA. The CDR3 length is 15 residues. This clonotype was seen only a few times. Its antigen is not known. It was with unique molecular identifiers that the TCRbeta library was prepared. TCRdb independently ran MiXCR on the PCR reads; one entry per CDR3 protein. This sample has 300,000 to 350,000 distinct CDR3 sequences, with 15% to 20% found just once. Study-level points and caveats: Some patients' high day-60 TCRbeta diversity was attributed to recipient cells surviving conditioning. T-cell numbers and diversity one year post-transplant derived largely from freshly generated T cells.

The sequencing here drew on PBMCs, mostly from graft donor cells, taken 360 days after TCRalphabeta/CD19-depleted stem cell transplant. The chain joins TRBV7-2 to TRBJ2-1; D is ambiguous. This clonotype was sampled from a male patient aged 2 to 10 who had a stem cell transplant for acute lymphoblastic leukemia, so the T cells may come from the graft donor. The DNA of the CDR3 is TGTGCCAGCAGCTTACAATGGACCTTCGACAATGAGCAGTTCTTC. Residues: CASSLQWTFDNEQFF.